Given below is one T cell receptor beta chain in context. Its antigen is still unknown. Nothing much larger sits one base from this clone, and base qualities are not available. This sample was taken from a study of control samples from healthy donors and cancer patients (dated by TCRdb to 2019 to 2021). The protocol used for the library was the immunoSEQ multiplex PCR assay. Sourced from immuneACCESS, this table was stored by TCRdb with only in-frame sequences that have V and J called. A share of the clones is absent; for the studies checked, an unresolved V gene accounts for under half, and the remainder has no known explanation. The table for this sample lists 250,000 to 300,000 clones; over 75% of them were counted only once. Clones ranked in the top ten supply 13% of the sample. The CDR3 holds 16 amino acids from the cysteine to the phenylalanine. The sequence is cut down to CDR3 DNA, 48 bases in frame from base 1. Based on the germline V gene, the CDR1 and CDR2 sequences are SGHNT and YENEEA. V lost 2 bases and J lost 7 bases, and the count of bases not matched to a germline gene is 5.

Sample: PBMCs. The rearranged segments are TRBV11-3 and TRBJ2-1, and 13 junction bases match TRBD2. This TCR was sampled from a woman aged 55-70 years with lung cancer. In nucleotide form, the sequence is TGTGCCAGCAGCTTAAGCGCACTAGCGGGGGGGAATGAGCAGTTCTTC. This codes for CASSLSALAGGNEQFF.